The next 30 T cell receptor beta chains were all read from a single sample in a study of blood T cell repertoires in COVID-19. The repertoire was sequenced with immunoSEQ multiplex PCR; TCRdb's copy has only in-frame clones and lacks some. The sample carries under 150,000 clones, more than 70% recorded once. The sequenced sample was peripheral blood. The receptors shown here come from a human donor in a cohort sampled during active COVID-19.

This chain connects TRBV20-1 to TRBJ1-5; no reliable D call. The length of the CDR3 is 13 residues. V was cut by 3 bases and J by 5 bases, with 11 bases left in between. Germline CDR1 and CDR2: DFQATT and SNEGSKA (reference sequence). The CDR3 is CSASLSADQPQHF. The CDR3 DNA sequence: TGCAGTGCTAGTCTCAGTGCGGATCAGCCCCAGCATTTT.

This clone was seen at least ten times. The chain recombines TRBV7-9 with TRBJ2-7; the D gene is possibly TRBD1 (5 bases). The CDR3 contains 13 residues. Trimming took off 4 bases at V and 5 bases at J, with 12 bases between the two ends. Germline loops: CDR1 SEHNR, CDR2 FQNEAQ (reference sequence). The CDR3 loop is CASSYTGSNEQYF. For the CDR3, the DNA is TGTGCCAGCAGCTATACAGGTTCCAACGAGCAGTACTTC.

The chain uses TRBV7-2 and TRBJ2-3, with 8 bases fitting TRBD1. CDR3 length: 16 amino acids. CDR1 is SGHTA and CDR2 is FQGNSA in the germline V gene. V was clipped by 7 bases and J by 0 bases; unmatched bases: 9. DNA for the CDR3: TGTGCCAGCACCGCACGACAGGGGATTAGCACAGATACGCAGTATTTT. Translating gives CASTARQGISTDTQYF.

The genes are TRBV28 and TRBJ2-1, with 8 bases matching TRBD2. J gave up 5 bases and V 2 bases, and 8 bases lay outside the gene matches. In germline, CDR1 is MDHEN, CDR2 SYDVKM. The CDR3 loop spans 16 amino acids. DNA of the CDR3: TGTGCCAGCAGTTTAATGGGCGGGAGGTTCAACAATGAGCAGTTCTTC. The encoded protein is CASSLMGGRFNNEQFF.

The J gene is TRBJ2-2, the V gene TRBV6-5, with D possibly TRBD1 on 5 matching bases. This CDR3 region has 15 residues. The ends were cut back, 2 bases at V and 3 bases at J, with 10 bases in the middle. CDR1 is MNHEY, CDR2 SVGAGI, per germline. DNA of the CDR3: TGTGCCAGCAGTTACAACAGGCCCTACACCGGGGAGCTGTTTTTT. Translation gives CASSYNRPYTGELFF.

The rearrangement links TRBV19 to TRBJ2-1, with 12 bases identical to TRBD2. Germline CDR1 reads LNHDA; CDR2 reads SQIVND (reference sequence). The V gene end was trimmed by 9 bases and the J gene end by 8 bases; junction bases not matched to a gene: 8. The CDR3 runs to 14 residues. CDR3 loop: CASRTSGGPDEQFF. CDR3 nucleotide sequence: TGTGCCAGCAGAACTAGCGGGGGGCCCGATGAGCAGTTCTTC.

This chain uses TRBV5-4 with TRBJ2-3, with 10 bases identical to TRBD2. The CDR3 contains 17 residues. CDR1 and CDR2 (germline): SGHNT, YYREEE (reference sequence). The junction had 8 bases not matched to a gene; V was cut back by 2 bases and J by 2 bases. CDR3 DNA sequence: TGTGCCAGCAGCTTTTCTAGCGGGAGATCGATCACAGATACGCAGTATTTT. Its protein product is CASSFSSGRSITDTQYF.

The CDR3 spells CASGQGQGTDTQYF. For the CDR3, the DNA is TGTGCTAGTGGTCAAGGACAGGGGACAGATACGCAGTATTTT. This chain uses TRBV12-5 with TRBJ2-3; TRBD1 aligns across 9 bases. V gave up 5 bases and J gave up 3 bases; unmatched junction bases: 3. CDR3 length: 14 residues. The germline V gene encodes CDR1 LGHNT and CDR2 FRNRAP.

The rearrangement joins TRBV28 to TRBJ1-2; maybe TRBD1 (6 bases). The CDR3 is made up of 12 amino acids. V gave up 4 bases and J gave up 6 bases, with 9 bases separating them. Germline CDR1 reads MDHEN; CDR2 reads SYDVKM. CDR3 nucleotides: TGTGCCAGCAGTTCTCACAGGGATGGCTACACCTTC. This codes for CASSSHRDGYTF.

The chain employs TRBV5-8 and TRBJ2-1, with a weak D call TRBD1 (6 bases). The V gene lost 4 bases and the J gene lost 2 bases, with 10 bases spanning the gap. The CDR3 is 14 amino acids. Germline V gene data show CDR1 as SGHTS and CDR2 as YDEGEE. DNA for the CDR3: TGTGCCAGCAGCCTAGGACAGACCTACAATGAGCAGTTCTTC. It is translated as CASSLGQTYNEQFF. Complete variable domain (other parts from reference TRBV5-8 and TRBJ2-1): EAGVTQSPTHLIKTRGQQATLRCSPISGHTSVYWYQQALGLGLQFLLWYDEGEERNRGNFPPRFSGRQFPNYSSELNVNALELEDSALYLCASSLGQTYNEQFFGPGTRLTVL.

The rearrangement links TRBV18 to TRBJ1-4; 9 bases are shared with TRBD1. Trimming took 1 base from V and 5 from J; bases not matched to a gene: 2. This CDR3 has 15 amino acids. Germline V gene lookup returns CDR1 KGHSH and CDR2 LQKENI. The CDR3 sequence: CASSPLGTGNEKLFF. The CDR3 DNA reads TGTGCCAGCTCACCACTCGGGACAGGGAATGAAAAACTGTTTTTT.

This clone showed up just once. The chain uses TRBV15 and TRBJ2-6; D might be TRBD1 (6 bases). Germline loops: CDR1 LNHNV, CDR2 YYDKDF (reference sequence). The CDR3 length is 16 residues. The V end was cut by 1 base, the J end by 1 base, with 8 bases between. CDR3 loop: CATSRAQGSGANVLTF. The CDR3 nucleotides are TGTGCCACCAGCAGAGCGCAGGGGTCTGGGGCCAACGTCCTGACTTTC.

For this clone: This specimen includes other DNA sequences encoding the same CDR3. CDR3 nucleotides: TGCGCCAGCAGCCAGGACAGGGTGACGCGAGAAAAACTGTTTTTT. Amino acid sequence: CASSQDRVTREKLFF. The V and J genes are TRBV4-1 and TRBJ1-4, with 8 bases aligning to TRBD1. The CDR3 spans 15 residues. CDR1 and CDR2 (germline): MGHRA, YSYEKL. The ends lost 3 bases at V and 8 bases at J; junction bases unmatched: 8.

The chain's CDR3 is CASSKRGSNEKLFF. CDR3 nucleotides: TGCGCCAGCAGCAAAAGGGGATCTAATGAAAAACTGTTTTTT. The chain recombines TRBV10-2 with TRBJ1-4; D is possibly TRBD1 (5 bases). V shed 6 bases and J shed 3 bases, with 11 bases lying between them. The CDR3 consists of 14 residues. The germline CDR1 and CDR2 sequences are WSHSY and SAAADI.

The chain has TRBV13 and TRBJ2-3; D possibly corresponds to TRBD2 (5 bases). CDR3 size: 16 residues. CDR1 is PRHDT, CDR2 FYEKMQ, per germline (reference sequence). Trimming pared 4 bases from V and 2 bases from J, leaving 16 bases between. The CDR3 loop reads CASSSPTEEVTDTQYF. The CDR3 DNA follows: TGTGCCAGCAGCTCACCAACGGAGGAGGTCACAGATACGCAGTATTTT. Looking up the rest from reference TRBV13 and TRBJ2-3 gives the full variable domain: AAGVIQSPRHLIKEKRETATLKCYPIPRHDTVYWYQQGPGQDPQFLISFYEKMQSDKGSIPDRFSAQQFSDYHSELNMSSLELGDSALYFCASSSPTEEVTDTQYFGPGTRLTVL.

This clone was seen just once. The V gene is TRBV5-4, the J gene TRBJ2-4; perhaps TRBD2 as D (6 bases). Germline values: CDR1 SGHNT, CDR2 YYREEE (reference sequence). The CDR3 covers 17 residues. Trimming cost V 0 bases and J 3 bases, with 16 bases left between them. CDR3 sequence reads: CASSLVIGGWGKNIQYF. CDR3 sequence (DNA): TGTGCCAGCAGCTTGGTGATCGGGGGTTGGGGCAAAAACATTCAGTACTTC.

The rearrangement links TRBV9 to TRBJ2-3, with 12 bases aligning to TRBD2. This CDR3 has 16 amino acids. Trimming took 3 bases from V and 1 from J; bases not matched to a gene: 3. CDR1 is SGDLS, CDR2 YYNGEE, per germline. As DNA, the CDR3 is TGTGCCAGCAGCGGACTAGCGGGGGCCGGCACAGATACGCAGTATTTT. Residues: CASSGLAGAGTDTQYF.

This clone appeared once. The CDR3 DNA is TGTGCCAGCAGTTCTAAGGGAGGGGGCACTGAAGCTTTCTTT. It translates to CASSSKGGGTEAFF. The rearrangement joins TRBV6-6 to TRBJ1-1; maybe TRBD1 (6 bases). The CDR3 consists of 14 residues. Per the germline V gene, CDR1 is MNHNY and CDR2 is SVGAGI (reference sequence). V was pared by 4 bases and J by 4 bases, with 13 bases between.

V and J are TRBV5-1 and TRBJ1-4; weak D call: TRBD1 (6 bases). CDR1 and CDR2 (germline): SGHRS, YFSETQ. The CDR3 extends over 14 amino acids. Trimming left V 3 bases short and J 1 base short, with 7 bases between. The CDR3, as DNA: TGCGCCAGCAGCTCACAGGGAACTAATGAAAAACTGTTTTTT. It codes for CASSSQGTNEKLFF.

V usage is TRBV29-1 and J usage is TRBJ2-7; 9 bases are a match to TRBD1. The V and J ends lost 5 bases and 2 bases, in that order; junction bases with no gene match: 13. CDR3 size: 16 residues. From germline, CDR1 is SQVTM and CDR2 ANQGSEA. CDR3 protein: CSVTRGWDRDPYEQYF. The CDR3 coding sequence is TGCAGCGTTACGAGGGGGTGGGACAGGGATCCCTACGAGCAGTACTTC.

V is TRBV11-2 and J is TRBJ2-1; TRBD2 agrees at 10 bases. With V trimmed by 1 base and J by 9 bases, 9 bases remained unmatched. Per the germline V gene, CDR1 is SGHAT and CDR2 is FQNNGV. The CDR3 runs 16 residues. The CDR3 DNA follows: TGTGCCAGCAGCTTAGGACCAGCGGGGGGGCGAAGTGAGCAGTTCTTC. Protein: CASSLGPAGGRSEQFF. Full variable domain (outside the CDR3, taken from reference TRBV11-2 and TRBJ2-1): EAGVAQSPRYKIIEKRQSVAFWCNPISGHATLYWYQQILGQGPKLLIQFQNNGVVDDSQLPKDRFSAERLKGVDSTLKIQPAKLEDSAVYLCASSLGPAGGRSEQFFGPGTRLTVL.

The V gene is TRBV2, the J gene TRBJ1-2; D unresolved. V was pared by 10 bases and J by 2 bases, with 8 bases between. CDR3 length: 11 amino acids. The germline CDR1 and CDR2 sequences are SNHLY and FYNNEI. The CDR3 loop is CANAGNYGYTF. Written as DNA, the CDR3 is TGTGCCAACGCGGGGAACTATGGCTACACCTTC.

The V gene is TRBV10-1, the J gene TRBJ2-1; no definite D call. CDR1 and CDR2 from the germline V gene are WNHNN and SYGVQD (reference sequence). V was shortened by 3 bases and J by 0 bases, with 6 bases between the two germline ends. CDR3 length equals 14 residues. CDR3: CASSDSRSYNEQFF. CDR3 nucleotides: TGCGCCAGCAGTGATAGTCGCTCCTACAATGAGCAGTTCTTC.

This clone was picked up one time. V gene TRBV6-1 combines with J gene TRBJ2-2; 12 bases line up with TRBD2. Germline assignment: CDR1 MNHNS and CDR2 SASEGT. The CDR3 covers 18 residues. V shed 2 bases and J 1 base; nucleotides not matched to a gene: 5. The CDR3 sequence: CASSEWPSGRENTGELFF. The CDR3 DNA sequence: TGTGCCAGCAGTGAATGGCCTAGCGGGAGGGAGAACACCGGGGAGCTGTTTTTT.

The chain couples TRBV9 to TRBJ2-2; the match to TRBD2 covers 7 bases. Germline CDR1 and CDR2: SGDLS and YYNGEE. Trimming cost V 3 bases and J 2 bases; bases outside gene matches: 7. There are 16 residues in the CDR3. The CDR3 DNA follows: TGTGCCAGCAGCGGTACCCTAGCGGCCAACACCGGGGAGCTGTTTTTT. It is translated as CASSGTLAANTGELFF.

The genes are TRBV12-3 or TRBV12-4 and TRBJ1-1; 7 nucleotides line up with TRBD1. V was pared by 7 bases and J by 2 bases, with 4 bases of the junction left unmatched. The CDR3 has 13 residues. This CDR3 is CASTGTVNTEAFF. The CDR3 nucleotides read TGTGCCAGCACCGGGACAGTCAACACTGAAGCTTTCTTT.

This chain connects TRBV2 to TRBJ2-1; a weak D match, TRBD2 (5 bases). V gave up 0 bases and J gave up 3 bases, with 12 bases separating them. The CDR3 consists of 16 residues. Germline CDR1 is SNHLY and CDR2 is FYNNEI. CDR3 sequence: CASSEAGPGLYNEQFF. CDR3 DNA: TGTGCCAGCAGTGAAGCCGGGCCCGGACTCTACAATGAGCAGTTCTTC. The full variable domain, rest sourced from reference TRBV2 and TRBJ2-1, is EPEVTQTPSHQVTQMGQEVILRCVPISNHLYFYWYRQILGQKVEFLVSFYNNEISEKSEIFDDQFSVERPDGSNFTLKIRSTKLEDSAMYFCASSEAGPGLYNEQFFGPGTRLTVL.

The J gene is TRBJ1-3, the V gene TRBV7-9; no firm D call. The CDR3 has 16 amino acids. V lost 3 bases, J lost 0 bases, and 12 bases lay in between. The germline V gene has CDR1 SEHNR and CDR2 FQNEAQ (reference sequence). The DNA of the CDR3 is TGTGCCAGCAGCTTGTATACAGACTACTCTGGAAACACCATATATTTT. It yields the protein CASSLYTDYSGNTIYF.

The chain employs TRBV11-3 and TRBJ2-7; 14 bases line up with TRBD2. The CDR3 spans 15 residues. Germline V gene data show CDR1 as SGHNT and CDR2 as YENEEA. The V gene end was trimmed by 5 bases and the J gene end by 7 bases; junction bases not matched to a gene: 7. CDR3 DNA: TGTGCCAGCAGCCATGGGACTAGCGGGAGTGGAGAGCAGTACTTC. Translating it yields CASSHGTSGSGEQYF.

This clone is judged medium-sized. Within the sample, other DNA sequences also encode this same CDR3. The rearrangement uses TRBV7-8 and TRBJ2-7; TRBD1 matches 9 bases. The V and J ends lost 5 bases and 3 bases, in that order; junction bases with no gene match: 5. This CDR3 has 14 amino acids. CDR1 and CDR2 (germline): SGHVS, FQNEAQ. This CDR3 reads CASSPRDRVYEQYF. The CDR3 region has the DNA TGTGCCAGCAGCCCCCGGGACAGGGTCTACGAGCAGTACTTC.